This TCR beta chain was sequenced for a study of cytomegalovirus exposure and HLA in healthy donors. General study findings and limits: The dataset shows that most TCR sequences were rare, while some public TCRs occurred in many donors.

Primers: 60 Vbeta forward and 13 Jbeta reverse. Profiling relied on immunoSEQ multiplex PCR, and the TCRdb table lists in-frame clones only, not all of them. The sample records around 71,000 clones, about 60% being singletons. Germline CDR1 is MNHNS and CDR2 is SASEGT. The ends lost 7 bases at V and 0 bases at J; junction bases unmatched: 4. This CDR3 contains 14 residues. In the case of this clone: Its antigen is undetermined.

The receptor was isolated from a man in his thirties or forties in good health and CMV-seropositive. The V and J genes are TRBV6-1 and TRBJ1-1, with 8 bases identical to TRBD1. The sequenced material came from PBMCs. CDR3 in amino acids: CASNRDRLNTEAFF. CDR3 sequence (DNA): TGTGCCAGCAACAGGGACAGGCTGAACACTGAAGCTTTCTTT.